This TCR beta chain was observed in a study of blood T cell repertoires in COVID-19. The table came from immunoSEQ multiplex PCR; TCRdb's copy has only in-frame clones and leaves some out. The table shows over 45,000 clones, with around 83% occurring only once. Germline V gene sequence: CDR1 LNHDA, CDR2 SQIVND (reference sequence). Trimming removed 3 bases from V and 2 bases from J; junction bases left unmatched: 8. The CDR3 is 17 amino acids. Material for sequencing was peripheral blood. The TCR was taken from a man aged 55 to 70 with active COVID-19. The V gene is TRBV19, the J gene TRBJ2-1, with 9 bases fitting TRBD2. The chain's CDR3 is CASSMRSGGSPYNEQFF. In nucleotides, the CDR3 is TGTGCCAGTAGTATGAGGAGCGGGGGGTCTCCCTACAATGAGCAGTTCTTC.